This TCR beta chain derives from a study of T cell repertoires in cytomegalovirus infection. Germline V lookup: CDR1 SGHTA, CDR2 FQGNSA. Trimming left V 5 bases short and J 5 bases short, with 15 bases between. The CDR3 spans 15 residues. This clonotype was seen only a few times. The antigen is unknown. In TCRdb, the reads were re-called with MiXCR into one record per CDR3 protein. This table has roughly 500,000 distinct CDR3 sequences, roughly a third appearing once. This sequence originates from a human donor in good health (CMV status not recorded). Some clones in this sample may be carry-over from other donors' samples. The rearrangement uses TRBV7-2 and TRBJ2-2; either TRBD1 or TRBD2 may supply D (5 bases each). The sequencing here drew on cultured PBMCs, taken from culture after CMV antigen stimulation. CDR3 residues: CASSITGTNTGELFF. As DNA, the CDR3 is TGTGCCAGCAGCATTACCGGGACCAATACCGGGGAGCTGTTTTTT.